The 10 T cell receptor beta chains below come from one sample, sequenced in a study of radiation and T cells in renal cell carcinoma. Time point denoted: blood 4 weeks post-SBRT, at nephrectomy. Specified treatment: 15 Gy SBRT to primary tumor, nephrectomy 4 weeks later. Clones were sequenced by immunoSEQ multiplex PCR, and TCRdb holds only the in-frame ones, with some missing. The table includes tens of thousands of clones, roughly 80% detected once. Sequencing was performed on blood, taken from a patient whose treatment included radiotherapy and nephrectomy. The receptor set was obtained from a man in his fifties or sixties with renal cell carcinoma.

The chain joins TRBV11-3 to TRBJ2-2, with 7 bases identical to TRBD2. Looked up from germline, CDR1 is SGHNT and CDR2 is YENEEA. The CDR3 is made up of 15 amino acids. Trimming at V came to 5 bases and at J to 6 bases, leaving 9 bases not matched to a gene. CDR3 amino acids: CASSPRGVGAGELFF. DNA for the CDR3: TGTGCCAGCAGCCCCCGGGGGGTAGGGGCCGGGGAGCTGTTTTTT. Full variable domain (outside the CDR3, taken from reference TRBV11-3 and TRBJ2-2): EAGVVQSPRYKIIEKKQPVAFWCNPISGHNTLYWYLQNLGQGPELLIRYENEEAVDDSQLPKDRFSAERLKGVDSTLKIQPAELGDSAVYLCASSPRGVGAGELFFGEGSRLTVL.

CDR3 coding DNA: TGTGCCAGCAGCCCCGGCCGTGGGCGCTACAATGAGCAGTTCTTC. Translated, it gives CASSPGRGRYNEQFF. The chain is built from TRBV5-4 and TRBJ2-1; D not resolved. Germline CDR1 is SGHNT and CDR2 is YYREEE (reference sequence). Deletions cut 4 bases from V and 3 bases from J, with 14 bases between. The CDR3 spans 15 residues. Supplemented by reference TRBV5-4 and TRBJ2-1, the full variable domain reads ETGVTQSPTHLIKTRGQQVTLRCSSQSGHNTVSWYQQALGQGPQFIFQYYREEENGRGNFPPRFSGLQFPNYSSELNVNALELDDSALYLCASSPGRGRYNEQFFGPGTRLTVL.

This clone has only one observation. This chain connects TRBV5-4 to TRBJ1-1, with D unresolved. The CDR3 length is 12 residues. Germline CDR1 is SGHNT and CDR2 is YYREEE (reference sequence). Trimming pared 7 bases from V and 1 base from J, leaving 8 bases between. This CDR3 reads CASVGANTEAFF. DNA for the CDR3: TGTGCCAGCGTCGGTGCGAACACTGAAGCTTTCTTT.

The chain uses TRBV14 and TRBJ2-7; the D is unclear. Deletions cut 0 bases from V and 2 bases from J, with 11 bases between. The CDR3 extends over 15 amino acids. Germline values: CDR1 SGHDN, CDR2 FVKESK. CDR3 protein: CASSQDGRKTYEQYF. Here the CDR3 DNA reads TGTGCCAGCAGCCAAGATGGGCGGAAAACCTACGAGCAGTACTTC.

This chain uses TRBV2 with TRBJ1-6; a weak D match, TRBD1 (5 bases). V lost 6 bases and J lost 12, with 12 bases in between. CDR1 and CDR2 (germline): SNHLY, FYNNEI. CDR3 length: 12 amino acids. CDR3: CASRDRSVPLHF. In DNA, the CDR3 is TGTGCCAGCAGAGACAGATCGGTACCCCTCCACTTT.

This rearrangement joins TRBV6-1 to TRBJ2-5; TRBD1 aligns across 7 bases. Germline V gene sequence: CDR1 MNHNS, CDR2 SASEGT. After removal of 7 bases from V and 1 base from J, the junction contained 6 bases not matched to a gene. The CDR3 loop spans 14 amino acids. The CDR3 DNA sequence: TGTGCCAGCACGGGCTGGGACAGCCAAGAGACCCAGTACTTC. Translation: CASTGWDSQETQYF.

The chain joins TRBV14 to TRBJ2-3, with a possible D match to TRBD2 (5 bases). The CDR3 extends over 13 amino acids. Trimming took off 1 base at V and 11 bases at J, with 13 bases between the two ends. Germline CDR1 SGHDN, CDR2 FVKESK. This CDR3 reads CASSQVRDREQYF. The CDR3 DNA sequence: TGTGCCAGCAGCCAAGTTCGGGATAGAGAGCAGTATTTT.

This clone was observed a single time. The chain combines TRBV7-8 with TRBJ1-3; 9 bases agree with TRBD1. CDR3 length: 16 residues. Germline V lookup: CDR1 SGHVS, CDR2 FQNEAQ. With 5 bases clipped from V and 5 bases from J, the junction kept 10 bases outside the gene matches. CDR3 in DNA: TGTGCCAGCAGCCCCGGCACAGGGGGCCTGCGAAACACCATATATTTT. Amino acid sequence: CASSPGTGGLRNTIYF.

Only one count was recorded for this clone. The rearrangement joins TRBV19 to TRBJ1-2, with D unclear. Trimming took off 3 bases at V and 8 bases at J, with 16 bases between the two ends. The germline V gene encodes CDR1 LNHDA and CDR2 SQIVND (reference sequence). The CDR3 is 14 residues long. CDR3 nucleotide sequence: TGTGCCAGTAGTATTTTAGGCTCGGGAAGAGGCTACACCTTC. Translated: CASSILGSGRGYTF. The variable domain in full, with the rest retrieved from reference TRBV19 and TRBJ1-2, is DGGITQSPKYLFRKEGQNVTLSCEQNLNHDAMYWYRQDPGQGLRLIYYSQIVNDFQKGDIAEGYSVSREKKESFPLTVTSAQKNPTAFYLCASSILGSGRGYTFGSGTRLTVV.

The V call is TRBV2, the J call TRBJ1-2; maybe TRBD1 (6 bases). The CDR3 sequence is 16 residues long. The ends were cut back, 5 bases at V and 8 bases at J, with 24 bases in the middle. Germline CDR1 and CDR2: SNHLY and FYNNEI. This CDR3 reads CASSKTRQPGGGGYTF. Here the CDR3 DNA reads TGTGCCAGCAGTAAGACCCGACAGCCGGGGGGCGGAGGCTACACCTTC. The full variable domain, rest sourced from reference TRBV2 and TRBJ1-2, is EPEVTQTPSHQVTQMGQEVILRCVPISNHLYFYWYRQILGQKVEFLVSFYNNEISEKSEIFDDQFSVERPDGSNFTLKIRSTKLEDSAMYFCASSKTRQPGGGGYTFGSGTRLTVV.